This record covers a single T cell receptor beta chain. The antigen remains undetermined. These data are taken from a study of T-cell memory formation after mild COVID-19. On the study more broadly: Largely, TCR clusters stayed within a single donor.

General study findings and limits: Pre-infection memory harbored some responding clones, suggesting cross-reactive memory joined.

With constant-segment primers, 5'RACE yielded cDNA libraries of TCR alpha and TCR beta that carried sample barcodes and UMIs. TCRdb reprocessed the 5' RACE reads via MiXCR and lists one record per CDR3 protein. The sample lists fewer than 400,000 distinct CDR3 sequences, 15% to 20% occurring once. This CDR3 is 15 amino acids long. Germline assignment: CDR1 WNHNN and CDR2 SYGVQD (reference sequence). Trimming stripped 6 bases from V and 8 bases from J, with 20 bases between. The sample comprised PBMCs or a T cell subset sorted from them (not recorded which). This chain connects TRBV10-1 to TRBJ1-3; D unclear. The receptor comes from a man between 18 and 35 years old who had mild COVID-19 (a few samples of this study predate the infection). Cell type and time point are not known. CDR3 in DNA: TGCGCCAGCAGCCAAGACCTGCTAGCCGGTTACACCATATATTTT. Amino acid sequence: CASSQDLLAGYTIYF.